This T cell receptor (beta chain) was recovered during a study of cytomegalovirus exposure and HLA in healthy donors. V lost 1 base and J lost 6; bases outside the gene matches: 3. The germline gives CDR1 KGHSH, CDR2 LQKENI. CDR3 length: 14 amino acids. Vbeta (60) and Jbeta (13) primers were used in the PCR. Libraries were prepared by immunoSEQ multiplex PCR; TCRdb keeps only in-frame clonotypes and omits some of them. The profile shows about 170,000 clones, approximately 80% of them singletons. J is TRBJ1-1 and V is TRBV18; TRBD1 agrees at 9 bases. The sample comprised PBMCs. The TCR comes from a woman in her fifties or sixties in good health and CMV-seropositive. The CDR3 nucleotides are TGTGCCAGCTCACCACGGGACAGGGACTCTGAAGCTTTCTTT. Translation: CASSPRDRDSEAFF.